Following are 31 T cell receptor beta chains from one sample sequenced in a study of molecular identifiers for immune sequencing clone quantification. TCRdb reprocessed the PCR reads via MiXCR and lists one record per CDR3 protein. This sample carries more than 300,000 distinct CDR3 sequences, 20% to 25% of them seen once, and the ten largest clones take roughly 0.8%. The specimen was naive CD8+ T cells from blood, with Jurkat cell RNA spiked in. The sample's subset: FACS-sorted CD8+CD4-CCR7+CD45RA+ naive T cells. Every receptor here comes from a human donor in good health. Some libraries in this study had Jurkat cell RNA spiked in.

A note on this clonotype: The junction departs from germline at one end; a sequencing error may be responsible. This chain connects TRBV7-9 to TRBJ2-7, with 7 bases aligning to TRBD1. The germline V gene encodes CDR1 SEHNR and CDR2 FQNEAQ (reference sequence). This CDR3 region has 15 residues. As DNA, the CDR3 is TGTGCCAGCAGTCCACCGGGACAGCAGTCCTACGAGCCGTACTTC. Amino acid sequence: CASSPPGQQSYEPYF.

This clonotype showed up many times. This chain uses TRBV7-9 with TRBJ2-7; maybe TRBD1 (6 bases). CDR3 length equals 14 residues. Germline V CDR1 and CDR2: SEHNR, FQNEAQ (reference sequence). Trimming left V 5 bases short and J 2 bases short, with 13 bases between. The chain's CDR3 is CASSIGTRPYEQYF. The CDR3, as DNA: TGTGCCAGCAGCATCGGGACAAGGCCCTACGAGCAGTACTTC.

This clonotype was observed at least ten times. One end of the junction is discordant with germline, which a read error may explain. The CDR3 coding sequence is TGTGCCAGCAGCCAGGGCCCCGGGACCGCATTT. Protein: CASSQGPGTAF. The chain uses TRBV4-2 and TRBJ1-1; the D gene is possibly TRBD1 (5 bases). The CDR3 has 11 amino acids. Looked up from germline, CDR1 is LGHNA and CDR2 is YNFKEQ.

Comment on this clonotype: This may come from a read error, since a much larger clone is one base off. The J gene is TRBJ1-1, the V gene TRBV9; D remains unclear. The length of the CDR3 is 14 residues. V lost 4 bases, J lost 4 bases, and 14 bases lay in between. Germline loops: CDR1 SGDLS, CDR2 YYNGEE. The CDR3 DNA reads TGTGCCAGCAGCCCGCCGCTGGGGATCACTGAAGCTTTCTTT. Residues: CASSPPLGITEAFF.

The chain recombines TRBV19 with TRBJ1-5; 9 bases match TRBD1. J was trimmed by 7 bases and V by 4 bases; bases with no gene match: 8. CDR1 and CDR2 from the germline V gene are LNHDA and SQIVND (reference sequence). This CDR3 has 15 residues. CDR3 sequence reads: CASSNRDRVRQPQHF. In nucleotides, the CDR3 is TGTGCCAGTAGTAACCGGGACAGGGTTCGGCAGCCCCAGCATTTT.

This clonotype was detected ten times or more. V gene TRBV4-3 combines with J gene TRBJ2-1; 8 nucleotides line up with TRBD2. With 3 bases clipped from V and 8 bases from J, the junction kept 3 bases outside the gene matches. There are 13 residues in the CDR3. Germline assignment: CDR1 LGHNA and CDR2 YSLEER. The CDR3 DNA follows: TGCGCCAGCAGCCAGGGACTAGTCGATGAGCAGTTCTTC. The encoded protein is CASSQGLVDEQFF.

This clonotype was picked up a small number of times. It may be a read error: a sequence one base away is much more abundant. The rearrangement links TRBV9 to TRBJ2-2; maybe TRBD2 (6 bases). This CDR3 has 16 residues. Germline loops: CDR1 SGDLS, CDR2 YYNGEE. The V end was cut by 0 bases, the J end by 3 bases, with 12 bases between. The CDR3 is CASSVGSSDYTGELFF. CDR3 bases: TGTGCCAGCAGCGTAGGGTCTAGCGACTACACCGGGGAGCTGTTTTTT.

In its sample, this clonotype was seen many times. V is TRBV28 and J is TRBJ2-3; perhaps TRBD2 as D (7 bases). CDR3 length: 15 amino acids. V lost 3 bases and J 3 bases, leaving 13 bases between the germline ends. CDR1 is MDHEN, CDR2 SYDVKM, per germline. The CDR3 nucleotides read TGTGCCAGCAGTTTCCGGCGGGGGCTAACAGATACGCAGTATTTT. It translates to CASSFRRGLTDTQYF.

This clonotype was picked up many times. This chain uses TRBV4-3 with TRBJ1-1, with TRBD1 as a possible D gene (6 bases). The CDR3 extends over 15 amino acids. Trimming left V 0 bases short and J 1 base short, with 9 bases between. In germline, CDR1 is LGHNA, CDR2 YSLEER. The CDR3 nucleotides read TGCGCCAGCAGCCAAGATACAGGGACGAACACTGAAGCTTTCTTT. It is translated as CASSQDTGTNTEAFF.

This clonotype occurred many times. This chain uses TRBV5-6 with TRBJ2-7, with D maybe TRBD1 (6 bases). V dropped 3 bases and J dropped 2 bases, with 9 bases sitting between them. This CDR3 is built from 13 residues. Looked up from germline, CDR1 is SGHDT and CDR2 is YYEEEE. This CDR3 is CASSSGTPYEQYF. CDR3 bases: TGTGCCAGCAGCTCCGGGACACCCTACGAGCAGTACTTC.

This clonotype occurred a few times. This chain connects TRBV3-1 to TRBJ2-2; 10 positions agree with TRBD1. The junction had 10 bases not matched to a gene; V was cut back by 2 bases and J by 4 bases. The CDR3 loop spans 18 amino acids. Germline values: CDR1 LGHDT, CDR2 YNNKEL (reference sequence). For the CDR3, the DNA is TGTGCCAGCAGCCAAAGGTACCCGGGACAGGGGCCCACCGGGGAGCTGTTTTTT. Amino acids: CASSQRYPGQGPTGELFF.

This clonotype was counted ten times or more. The J gene is TRBJ2-7, the V gene TRBV11-3; 8 bases line up with TRBD1. The germline V gene has CDR1 SGHNT and CDR2 YENEEA. CDR3 length: 16 amino acids. V trimming: 1 base; J trimming: 5 bases; junction bases outside the gene matches: 10. This CDR3 reads CASSLGGRDRYDEQYF. The CDR3 bases are TGTGCCAGCAGCTTAGGCGGTCGGGACAGGTACGACGAGCAGTACTTC.

Details on this clonotype: A clone one base away is much larger, so this may be a read error. The chain uses TRBV7-6 and TRBJ2-3, with D unclear. This CDR3 spans 15 amino acids. The V gene lost 2 bases and the J gene lost 2 bases, with 11 bases spanning the gap. The germline CDR1 and CDR2 sequences are SGHVS and FNYEAQ. CDR3 DNA: TGTGCCAGCAGCTTAAGTGGTTGGGACACAGATACGCAGTATTTT. Translating it yields CASSLSGWDTDTQYF.

This clonotype showed up many times. The chain couples TRBV30 to TRBJ1-1, with no clear D. V lost 2 bases and J 5 bases, leaving 6 bases between the germline ends. Germline V CDR1 and CDR2: GTSNPN, SVGIG (reference sequence). CDR3 length: 11 amino acids. CDR3 DNA sequence: TGTGCCTGGAGTATAATTACTGAAGCTTTCTTT. It codes for CAWSIITEAFF. Full variable domain (missing parts from reference TRBV30 and TRBJ1-1): SQTIHQWPATLVQPVGSPLSLECTVEGTSNPNLYWYRQAAGRGLQLLFYSVGIGQISSEVPQNLSASRPQDRQFILSSKKLLLSDSGFYLCAWSIITEAFFGQGTRLTVV.

This clonotype was seen more than once but under ten times. CDR3 DNA: TGCAGTGCTAGAGACCTGGACAGGGTACGAAGCACAGATACGCAGTATTTT. This translates into CSARDLDRVRSTDTQYF. The chain couples TRBV20-1 to TRBJ2-3; 8 bases match TRBD1. J gave up 0 bases and V 0 bases, and 8 bases lay outside the gene matches. This CDR3 comprises 17 residues. CDR1 is DFQATT, CDR2 SNEGSKA, per germline (reference sequence).

Many counts were recorded for this clonotype. This chain connects TRBV4-3 to TRBJ2-3, with 10 bases matching TRBD1. Germline V lookup: CDR1 LGHNA, CDR2 YSLEER. This CDR3 region has 14 residues. The V gene end was trimmed by 4 bases and the J gene end by 4 bases; junction bases not matched to a gene: 2. CDR3 region: CASSRDRGPDTQYF. The DNA for the CDR3 is TGCGCCAGCAGCCGGGACAGGGGTCCAGATACGCAGTATTTT.

The chain carries TRBV30 and TRBJ2-3; a possible D gene is TRBD2 (5 bases). The CDR3 has 17 amino acids. From germline, CDR1 is GTSNPN and CDR2 SVGIG (reference sequence). Trimming pared 0 bases from V and 0 bases from J, leaving 16 bases between. DNA of the CDR3: TGTGCCTGGAGTGTACTACCTACTCCGGGGAGCACAGATACGCAGTATTTT. This codes for CAWSVLPTPGSTDTQYF. Using reference TRBV30 and TRBJ2-3 for the parts outside the CDR3, the full variable domain is SQTIHQWPATLVQPVGSPLSLECTVEGTSNPNLYWYRQAAGRGLQLLFYSVGIGQISSEVPQNLSASRPQDRQFILSSKKLLLSDSGFYLCAWSVLPTPGSTDTQYFGPGTRLTVL.

A note on this clonotype: Given a much more abundant clone one base away, this may be a read error. The V call is TRBV4-3, the J call TRBJ1-2; D call uncertain. The CDR3 contains 15 residues. The V gene lost 0 bases and the J gene lost 4 bases, with 12 bases spanning the gap. From germline, CDR1 is LGHNA and CDR2 YSLEER. CDR3 sequence (DNA): TGCGCCAGCAGCCAAGATACTGACAAGTTCTATGGCTACACCTTC. This encodes CASSQDTDKFYGYTF.

Many counts were recorded for this clonotype. This chain joins TRBV15 and TRBJ1-5; D unresolved. V was trimmed by 0 bases and J by 0 bases, leaving 6 bases between them. The CDR3 is 15 residues long. Per germline, CDR1 LNHNV and CDR2 YYDKDF (reference sequence). The chain's CDR3 is CATSRDLGSNQPQHF. As DNA, the CDR3 is TGTGCCACCAGCAGAGATCTAGGTAGCAATCAGCCCCAGCATTTT.

In regard to this clonotype: A read error may account for a junction end that differs from germline. This chain connects TRBV6-2 or TRBV6-3 to TRBJ2-2; maybe TRBD2 (6 bases). CDR1 and CDR2 from the germline V gene are MNHEY and SVGEGT. The CDR3 extends over 15 amino acids. CDR3 amino acids: CAGGTLPLSTGELVF. The CDR3 bases are TGTGCCGGGGGGACTCTCCCTTTGAGCACCGGGGAGCTGGTTTTT.

At least ten counts were recorded for this clonotype. The rearrangement links TRBV2 to TRBJ2-7, with D perhaps TRBD2 (5 bases). Germline CDR1 reads SNHLY; CDR2 reads FYNNEI. This CDR3 comprises 14 residues. V dropped 4 bases and J dropped 3 bases, with 13 bases sitting between them. CDR3: CASSGGSSVYEQYF. CDR3 sequence (DNA): TGTGCCAGCAGTGGTGGGAGTTCGGTCTACGAGCAGTACTTC. The full variable domain, in which reference TRBV2 and TRBJ2-7 provide the parts outside the CDR3, is EPEVTQTPSHQVTQMGQEVILRCVPISNHLYFYWYRQILGQKVEFLVSFYNNEISEKSEIFDDQFSVERPDGSNFTLKIRSTKLEDSAMYFCASSGGSSVYEQYFGPGTRLTVT.

With regard to this clonotype: Possible read error: a much larger clone is one base away. The chain recombines TRBV6-5 with TRBJ1-2; D is undetermined. With 3 bases removed from V and 4 bases from J, the gap between germline ends came to 9 bases. CDR1 is MNHEY and CDR2 is SVGAGI in the germline V gene. The CDR3 spans 13 residues. The CDR3: CASSYTESYGYTF. CDR3 coding DNA: TGTGCCAGCAGTTATACAGAAAGCTATGGCTACACCTTC.

In the case of this clonotype: One base away lies a much larger clone, so this may be a sequencing read error. The chain carries TRBV7-9 and TRBJ2-3; no reliable D call. The germline gives CDR1 SEHNR, CDR2 FQNEAQ (reference sequence). There are 16 residues in the CDR3. CDR3 region: CAGSLEGTDFPDTQYF. Written as DNA, the CDR3 is TGTGCCGGCAGCTTAGAAGGTACAGACTTCCCAGATACGCAGTATTTT.

This clonotype was detected ten times or more. V gene TRBV25-1 combines with J gene TRBJ2-3, with D hard to call. V was clipped by 4 bases and J by 6 bases, with 11 bases between them. Germline V CDR1 and CDR2: MGHDK, SYGVNS. CDR3 length equals 13 residues. The CDR3 nucleotides read TGTGCCAGCAGTGCTTCGGTCTACGATACGCAGTATTTT. This gives the protein CASSASVYDTQYF.

This clonotype was picked up a small number of times. The chain combines TRBV11-2 with TRBJ2-2; TRBD2 agrees at 15 bases. CDR3 length: 15 amino acids. With 6 bases clipped from V and 10 bases from J, the junction kept 6 bases outside the gene matches. The germline CDR1 and CDR2 sequences are SGHAT and FQNNGV. CDR3 coding DNA: TGTGCCAGCAGTCGGACTAGCGGGAGGGCCTTGGAGCTGTTTTTT. As protein: CASSRTSGRALELFF.

This clonotype has ten or more counts. The chain uses TRBV28 and TRBJ2-3; D may be TRBD1 (6 bases). Germline V gives CDR1 MDHEN, CDR2 SYDVKM. V lost 2 bases to trimming and J lost 3 bases, with 12 bases between them. The CDR3 is 15 residues long. The CDR3 sequence: CASSLTGRRTDTQYF. The CDR3 DNA reads TGTGCCAGCAGTTTAACAGGGAGACGGACAGATACGCAGTATTTT.

The table lists this clonotype with a few counts. This chain connects TRBV3-1 to TRBJ1-1; tentatively, D is TRBD1 (6 bases). This CDR3 region has 15 residues. V was shortened by 2 bases and J by 4 bases, with 14 bases between the two germline ends. Germline V lookup: CDR1 LGHDT, CDR2 YNNKEL (reference sequence). The CDR3 loop is CASSQNGPGVTEAFF. The CDR3 coding sequence is TGTGCCAGCAGCCAAAATGGACCAGGGGTCACTGAAGCTTTCTTT.

A word on this clonotype: A much larger clone differs by one base, so this may be a read error. The chain carries TRBV7-9 and TRBJ2-5, with a possible D match to TRBD1 (6 bases). The CDR3 has 13 amino acids. Germline CDR1 and CDR2: SEHNR and FQNEAQ (reference sequence). The CDR3 region is CASSLGASETLYF. CDR3 nucleotide sequence: TGTGCCAGCAGCTTGGGGGCTTCAGAGACCCTGTACTTC.

In this sample, this clonotype turned up many times. The chain employs TRBV27 and TRBJ2-1, with TRBD2 matching over 13 bases. The CDR3 is 14 amino acids. The germline V gene has CDR1 MNHEY and CDR2 SMNVEV (reference sequence). The V gene end was trimmed by 8 bases and the J gene end by 9 bases; junction bases not matched to a gene: 7. This CDR3 is CASVLAGGRGEQFF. The CDR3 coding sequence is TGTGCCAGCGTACTAGCGGGGGGGAGGGGTGAGCAGTTCTTC.

This clonotype has ten or more counts. The V gene is TRBV2, the J gene TRBJ2-2; D is uncertain. The CDR3 consists of 15 residues. CDR1 SNHLY and CDR2 FYNNEI come from the germline V gene. The V end was cut by 4 bases, the J end by 0 bases, with 9 bases between. The CDR3, as DNA: TGTGCCAGCAGTGGGTCCAGGTCGAACACCGGGGAGCTGTTTTTT. The encoded protein is CASSGSRSNTGELFF.

This clonotype was seen at least ten times. The rearrangement links TRBV5-5 to TRBJ2-7, with no clear D. The CDR3 is 15 amino acids. Trimming pared 0 bases from V and 1 base from J, leaving 11 bases between. Germline V gene data show CDR1 as SGHKS and CDR2 as YYEKEE (reference sequence). The CDR3, as DNA: TGTGCCAGCAGCTTGGAGGCACGGGTTTCCTACGAGCAGTACTTC. Its protein is CASSLEARVSYEQYF. Complete variable domain (other parts from reference TRBV5-5 and TRBJ2-7): DAGVTQSPTHLIKTRGQQVTLRCSPISGHKSVSWYQQVLGQGPQFIFQYYEKEERGRGNFPDRFSARQFPNYSSELNVNALLLGDSALYLCASSLEARVSYEQYFGPGTRLTVT.